This T cell receptor (beta chain) was identified during a study of beta chain features in type 1 diabetes. Study at large: Cells sorted and examined across all samples totaled approximately 100,000,000.

Trimming shortened V by 4 bases and J by 5 bases, and 9 bases separated the two germline ends. The CDR3 consists of 13 residues. The germline gives CDR1 SEHNR, CDR2 FQNEAQ (reference sequence). Points on this clone: The target antigen is unknown.

Notes on the study in general: Shortening of TCRB CDR3s, moderate but significant, appeared in all four CD4+ subsets of Type 1 diabetes patients.

TCRB transcripts that were expressed got sequenced, as all of the isolated RNA had been reverse transcribed. Assay used: immunoSEQ multiplex PCR; TCRdb lists only in-frame clones, some missing. The sample lists approximately 170,000 clones, approximately 7.8% occurring once. The chain couples TRBV7-9 to TRBJ1-5; D gene unclear. The sequenced sample was central memory CD4+ T cells from blood. The sequence came from a woman between 35 and 50 years old with type 1 diabetes. In DNA form, the CDR3 reads TGTGCCAGCAGCTATTCGGGAGATCAGCCCCAGCATTTT. Encoded protein: CASSYSGDQPQHF.